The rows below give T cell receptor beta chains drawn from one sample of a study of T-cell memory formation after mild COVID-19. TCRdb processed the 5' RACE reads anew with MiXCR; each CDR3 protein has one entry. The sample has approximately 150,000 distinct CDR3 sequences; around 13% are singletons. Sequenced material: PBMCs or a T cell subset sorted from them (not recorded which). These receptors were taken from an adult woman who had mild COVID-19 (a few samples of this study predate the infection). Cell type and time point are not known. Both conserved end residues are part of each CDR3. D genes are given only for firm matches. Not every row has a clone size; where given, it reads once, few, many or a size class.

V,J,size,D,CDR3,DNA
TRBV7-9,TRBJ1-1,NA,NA,CASSLGGAEAFF,TGTGCCAGCAGCTTAGGGGGGGCTGAAGCTTTCTTT
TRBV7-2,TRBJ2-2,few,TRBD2,CASRKLAGGPKNTGELFF,TGTGCCAGCAGGAAACTAGCGGGAGGGCCAAAGAACACCGGGGAGCTGTTTTTT
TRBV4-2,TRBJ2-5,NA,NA,CASSQDRRETQYF,TGTGCCAGCAGCCAAGACCGTCGCGAGACCCAGTACTTC
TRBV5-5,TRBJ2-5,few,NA,CASSWTVRETQYF,TGTGCCAGCAGCTGGACAGTTCGGGAGACCCAGTACTTC
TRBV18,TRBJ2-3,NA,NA,CASSPDFLSTDTQYF,TGTGCCAGCTCACCTGACTTCCTAAGCACAGATACGCAGTATTTT
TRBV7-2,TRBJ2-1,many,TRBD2,CASSLGLAGGNEQFF,TGTGCCAGCAGCTTAGGACTAGCGGGGGGCAATGAGCAGTTCTTC
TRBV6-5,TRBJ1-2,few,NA,CASRPQPLEPHGYTF,TGTGCCAGCCGGCCCCAGCCCCTCGAGCCGCATGGCTACACCTTC
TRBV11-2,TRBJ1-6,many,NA,CASSLGSSYNSPLHF,TGTGCCAGCAGCTTGGGAAGTTCCTATAATTCACCCCTCCACTTT
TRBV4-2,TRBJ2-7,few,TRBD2,CASSSLASPYEQYF,TGTGCCAGCAGCTCACTAGCGTCCCCCTACGAGCAGTACTTC
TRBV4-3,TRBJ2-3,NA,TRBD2,CASSQGGLAFSTDTQYF,TGCGCCAGCAGCCAAGGGGGACTAGCGTTTAGCACAGATACGCAGTATTTT
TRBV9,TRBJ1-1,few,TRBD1,CASSAAGGLEAFF,TGTGCCAGCAGCGCAGCAGGGGGCCTGGAAGCTTTCTTT
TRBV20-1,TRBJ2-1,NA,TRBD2,CSARDPAAGSSYNEQFF,TGCAGTGCTAGAGATCCCGCAGCGGGGAGCTCCTACAATGAGCAGTTCTTC
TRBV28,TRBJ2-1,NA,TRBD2,CASGLAEYNEQFF,TGTGCCAGTGGCCTAGCGGAATACAATGAGCAGTTCTTC
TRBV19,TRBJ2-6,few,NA,CASSIRTSGANVLTF,TGTGCCAGTAGTATCAGGACATCGGGGGCCAACGTCCTGACTTTC
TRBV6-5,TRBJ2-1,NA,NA,CASSPRGAYNEQFF,TGTGCCAGCAGCCCCCGAGGGGCATACAATGAGCAGTTCTTC
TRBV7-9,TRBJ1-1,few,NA,CASSSNRETNTEAFF,TGTGCCAGCAGCTCCAACAGGGAGACGAACACTGAAGCTTTCTTT
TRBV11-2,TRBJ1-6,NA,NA,CASSPRPRDNSPLHF,TGTGCCAGCAGTCCTAGACCTAGGGATAATTCACCCCTCCACTTT
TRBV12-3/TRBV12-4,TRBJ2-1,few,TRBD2,CASSPNSGGNLNEQFF,TGTGCCAGCAGCCCCAACAGCGGGGGGAATCTCAATGAGCAGTTCTTC
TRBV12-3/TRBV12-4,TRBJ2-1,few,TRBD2,CASTLHGGIYNEQFF,TGTGCCAGCACCTTGCACGGGGGGATCTACAATGAGCAGTTCTTC
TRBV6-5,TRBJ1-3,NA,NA,CASSTGQPFAFGNTIYF,TGTGCCAGCAGTACTGGACAGCCGTTTGCTTTTGGAAACACCATATATTTT
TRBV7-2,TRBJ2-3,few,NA,CASSLRESLGTDTQYF,TGTGCCAGCAGCTTACGGGAGTCCCTTGGCACAGATACGCAGTATTTT
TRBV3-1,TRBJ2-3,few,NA,CASSPRGGRSTDTQYF,TGTGCCAGCAGCCCTAGGGGTGGACGAAGCACAGATACGCAGTATTTT